This T cell receptor (beta chain) was retrieved from a study of T cell responses to AZD1222 COVID-19 vaccine. Measured with immunoSEQ multiplex PCR; TCRdb has only the in-frame clones, and not every one. The table has about 170,000 clones, roughly 92% seen once. The length of the CDR3 is 10 residues. Germline-derived CDR1 and CDR2 are SGHRS and YFSETQ. With 4 bases removed from V and 6 bases from J, the gap between germline ends came to 4 bases. Study-wide results and limits: Repertoires were obtained solely post-peak T cell response. Among spike-specific TCRs, nearly half reportedly target unmutated variant regions. It was only 6 or 7 AZD1222 recipients who were seropositive at baseline.

Comments on this clone: What it binds is unknown.

The rearrangement uses TRBV5-1 and TRBJ2-5; D gene unclear. The sequenced sample was peripheral blood, obtained on day 0 of AZD1222 vaccination. The source is an adult in good health. CDR3 DNA: TGCGCCAGCAGCATGCAGACCCAGTACTTC. It specifies CASSMQTQYF.